These 2 T cell receptor beta chains were all obtained from the same sample, sequenced in a study of T cells in Graves' hyperthyroidism and ophthalmopathy. Amplified TCR beta CDR3 regions derived from RNA transcripts. In the first-round RT-PCR of the TCR CDR3, the HTBI primer set was used. Each CDR3 protein gets one entry after TCRdb re-called the multiplex PCR reads with MiXCR. The sample shows nearly 600,000 distinct CDR3 sequences, more than 13% of them seen only once. The sequenced sample was blood. These receptors all come from a woman between 18 and 29 years old with Graves' ophthalmopathy.

This clonotype was recorded at least ten times. The V and J genes are TRBV7-9 and TRBJ2-7; D call uncertain. The CDR3 spans 17 residues. Germline V CDR1 and CDR2: SEHNR, FQNEAQ (reference sequence). Trimming shortened V by 4 bases and J by 0 bases, and 19 bases separated the two germline ends. CDR3 nucleotides: TGTGCCAGCAGCTCCCCAAGGGAAGAGCGCTACTCCTACGAGCAGTACTTC. Amino acid sequence: CASSSPREERYSYEQYF.

This clonotype was observed many times. The chain has TRBV7-3 and TRBJ2-1, with unresolved D. The CDR3 length is 13 residues. Germline values: CDR1 SGHTA, CDR2 FQGTGA. V lost 5 bases to trimming and J lost 5 bases, with 10 bases between them. CDR3 protein: CASSAWRNNEQFF. The CDR3 DNA follows: TGTGCCAGCAGCGCGTGGCGGAACAATGAGCAGTTCTTC.